These 25 T cell receptor beta chains share one sample of origin, sequenced in a study of blood T cell repertoires in COVID-19. The assay was immunoSEQ multiplex PCR, and TCRdb's table has in-frame clones only and misses some. The table records 300,000 to 400,000 clones, over 75% of them present only once. The sequenced sample consisted of PBMCs or T cells enriched from blood (not recorded which). These receptors were obtained from a woman in her twenties or thirties with acute COVID-19.

The CDR3 reads CASSDYPGSGNTIYF. CDR3 nucleotides: TGTGCCAGCAGCGACTACCCAGGGTCGGGAAACACCATATATTTT. The rearrangement joins TRBV9 to TRBJ1-3, with D perhaps TRBD1 (5 bases). V lost 3 bases to trimming and J lost 4 bases, with 14 bases between them. Germline CDR1 is SGDLS and CDR2 is YYNGEE. The CDR3 runs 15 residues.

This clone was detected only once. The V call is TRBV4-1, the J call TRBJ2-5; D is undetermined. Germline V gene sequence: CDR1 MGHRA, CDR2 YSYEKL. CDR3 length: 14 amino acids. Trimming took off 1 base at V and 3 bases at J, with 9 bases between the two ends. The DNA for the CDR3 is TGCGCCAGCAGCCAAGGAGGAACGGAAGAGACCCAGTACTTC. Encoded protein: CASSQGGTEETQYF.

The count of this clone is one. The CDR3 sequence is CASKNDGGAYYEQYF. CDR3 DNA sequence: TGTGCCAGCAAAAATGACGGGGGGGCATACTACGAGCAGTACTTC. The chain has TRBV2 and TRBJ2-7; 8 bases agree with TRBD2. The CDR3 has 15 amino acids. J gave up 3 bases and V 7 bases, and 11 bases lay outside the gene matches. The germline V gene has CDR1 SNHLY and CDR2 FYNNEI.

The chain combines TRBV5-5 with TRBJ2-1, with a tentative D call TRBD1 (6 bases). This CDR3 region has 14 residues. V was cut by 7 bases and J by 6 bases, with 17 bases left in between. Per the germline V gene, CDR1 is SGHKS and CDR2 is YYEKEE (reference sequence). CDR3 residues: CASCRDIGINEQFF. CDR3 DNA: TGTGCCAGCTGCCGGGACATAGGGATCAATGAGCAGTTCTTC.

The chain employs TRBV24-1 and TRBJ1-1, with D possibly matching TRBD1 (5 bases). Germline CDR1 KGHDR, CDR2 SFDVKD. V was trimmed by 4 bases and J by 4 bases, leaving 15 bases between them. The CDR3 loop spans 15 amino acids. In DNA, the CDR3 is TGTGCCACCAGTGACCCGGCAGGCGGGGCCACTGAAGCTTTCTTT. Residues: CATSDPAGGATEAFF.

The J gene is TRBJ1-5, the V gene TRBV23-1; 9 bases line up with TRBD1. TRBV23-1 is an open reading frame, and its role is uncertain. There are 18 residues in the CDR3. The V and J ends lost 3 bases and 5 bases, in that order; junction bases with no gene match: 14. CDR3 sequence reads: CASSHRRDRDPVHQPQHF. In nucleotides, the CDR3 is TGCGCCAGCAGTCATCGCCGGGACAGGGACCCAGTTCATCAGCCCCAGCATTTT.

The gene calls are TRBV4-1 and TRBJ2-3, with a possible D match to TRBD2 (5 bases). Germline values: CDR1 MGHRA, CDR2 YSYEKL. This CDR3 has 14 amino acids. V gave up 4 bases and J gave up 2 bases, with 10 bases separating them. CDR3 residues: CASSLDSYTDTQYF. DNA of the CDR3: TGCGCCAGCAGCCTGGACTCTTACACAGATACGCAGTATTTT.

The chain recombines TRBV2 with TRBJ1-6; the D gene is possibly TRBD1 (6 bases). Germline CDR1 and CDR2: SNHLY and FYNNEI. Trimming took 1 base from V and 10 from J, leaving 14 bases between them. The length of the CDR3 is 15 residues. The CDR3 coding sequence is TGTGCCAGCAGTGAAGGCAGGGGAGAATGGTCACCCCTCCACTTT. It encodes CASSEGRGEWSPLHF.

A note on this clone: Germline is not matched at one junction end, which may reflect a read error. This sequence joins TRBV7-9 and TRBJ2-1, with 11 positions matching TRBD2. The CDR3 runs 14 residues. From germline, CDR1 is SEHNR and CDR2 FQNEAQ (reference sequence). CDR3 DNA: TGTGCCAGCAGCCAATCCGGCCTAGCGGGGGGAAAGGTCTTC. This codes for CASSQSGLAGGKVF.

Comments on this clone: At the DNA level, this CDR3 is encoded by other sequences in the same sample as well. The chain combines TRBV18 with TRBJ1-2; 7 bases fit TRBD1. Germline V gene data show CDR1 as KGHSH and CDR2 as LQKENI. The CDR3 contains 13 residues. J was trimmed by 5 bases and V by 2 bases; bases with no gene match: 2. The CDR3 DNA is TGTGCCAGCTCACCAGACAGGGTATATGGCTACACCTTC. Translated, it gives CASSPDRVYGYTF.

The chain joins TRBV7-9 to TRBJ2-1, with 7 positions matching TRBD2. The CDR3 covers 16 residues. Germline V CDR1 and CDR2: SEHNR, FQNEAQ (reference sequence). J was trimmed by 7 bases and V by 2 bases; bases with no gene match: 11. The CDR3 DNA reads as TGTGCCAGCAGCTTACAAGCGGGGCTACCCCTAAATGAGCAGTTCTTC. It is translated as CASSLQAGLPLNEQFF.

The chain couples TRBV6-5 to TRBJ2-7, with D possibly TRBD1 on 6 matching bases. Between the trimmed V and J ends, which lost 5 bases and 4 bases, there was a span of 15 bases. Germline V lookup: CDR1 MNHEY, CDR2 SVGAGI. This CDR3 spans 14 amino acids. CDR3 region: CASSPAWTAYEQYF. The CDR3 DNA follows: TGTGCCAGCAGTCCCGCCTGGACAGCATACGAGCAGTACTTC.

The rearrangement uses TRBV5-1 and TRBJ1-6; 7 nucleotides line up with TRBD1. Germline trimming cut 2 bases from V and 7 bases from J; bases unmatched to any gene: 12. Germline CDR1 is SGHRS and CDR2 is YFSETQ. This CDR3 has 17 residues. The CDR3 is CASSLGGGGQLNSPLHF. CDR3 coding DNA: TGCGCCAGCAGCTTAGGGGGCGGAGGACAGTTAAATTCACCCCTCCACTTT.

The rearrangement uses TRBV19 and TRBJ1-1, with TRBD1 identical over 8 bases. Germline V lookup: CDR1 LNHDA, CDR2 SQIVND (reference sequence). Unmatched junction bases numbered 15, after V lost 4 bases and J lost 5 bases. This CDR3 region has 17 residues. The CDR3 region has the DNA TGTGCCAGTAGTACCGGACAGGGTATTACCTGGGATACTGAAGCTTTCTTT. It is translated as CASSTGQGITWDTEAFF.

Of note for this clone: A read error may account for a junction end that differs from germline. The rearrangement links TRBV19 to TRBJ2-2; 10 bases are a match to TRBD1. The CDR3 runs to 16 residues. Germline assignment: CDR1 LNHDA and CDR2 SQIVND (reference sequence). The CDR3 here is CASIPDRGANTGELFF. CDR3 coding DNA: TGTGCTAGTATCCCGGACAGGGGGGCGAACACCGGGGAGCTGTTTTTT.

This clone has a single count. The genes are TRBV25-1 and TRBJ1-5, with D unresolved. V was pared by 10 bases and J by 3 bases, with 10 bases between. CDR3 length: 12 amino acids. The germline gives CDR1 MGHDK, CDR2 SYGVNS. The CDR3 nucleotides are TGTGCCACCTCTAGCCACAATCAGCCCCAGCATTTT. This sequence encodes CATSSHNQPQHF. Combining the CDR3 with reference TRBV25-1 and TRBJ1-5 gives the whole variable domain EADIYQTPRYLVIGTGKKITLECSQTMGHDKMYWYQQDPGMELHLIHYSYGVNSTEKGDLSSESTVSRIRTEHFPLTLESARPSHTSQYLCATSSHNQPQHFGDGTRLSIL.

The genes are TRBV2 and TRBJ1-1; D perhaps matches TRBD1 (5 bases). Germline V CDR1 and CDR2: SNHLY, FYNNEI. V was shortened by 5 bases and J by 1 base, with 14 bases between the two germline ends. This CDR3 is built from 15 residues. DNA for the CDR3: TGTGCCAGCAGTTTGTCACATGGGGCGAACACTGAAGCTTTCTTT. This sequence encodes CASSLSHGANTEAFF. Complete variable domain (other parts from reference TRBV2 and TRBJ1-1): EPEVTQTPSHQVTQMGQEVILRCVPISNHLYFYWYRQILGQKVEFLVSFYNNEISEKSEIFDDQFSVERPDGSNFTLKIRSTKLEDSAMYFCASSLSHGANTEAFFGQGTRLTVV.

V is TRBV7-2 and J is TRBJ2-5, with TRBD2 matching 10 bases. The CDR3 spans 17 residues. Germline CDR1 and CDR2: SGHTA and FQGNSA. V trimming: 6 bases; J trimming: 5 bases; junction bases outside the gene matches: 15. CDR3 loop: CASRGTERGGRYETQYF. CDR3 DNA sequence: TGTGCCAGCAGAGGTACCGAGCGGGGGGGCCGATATGAGACCCAGTACTTC.

The sample holds one count of this clone. The chain carries TRBV7-9 and TRBJ2-3; D is ambiguous. The germline CDR1 and CDR2 sequences are SEHNR and FQNEAQ (reference sequence). The CDR3 covers 14 residues. Trimming shortened V by 1 base and J by 4 bases, and 9 bases separated the two germline ends. The CDR3 loop reads CASSLDHGADTQYF. DNA for the CDR3: TGTGCCAGCAGCTTAGATCACGGAGCAGATACGCAGTATTTT.

The chain links TRBV19 to TRBJ2-7; 9 bases map to TRBD1. V gave up 7 bases and J gave up 4 bases; unmatched junction bases: 5. The germline gives CDR1 LNHDA, CDR2 SQIVND (reference sequence). This CDR3 has 13 residues. For the CDR3, the DNA is TGTGCCAGTACCAACAGGGGGCTATACGAGCAGTACTTC. Protein product: CASTNRGLYEQYF.

This chain joins TRBV27 and TRBJ1-5, with D tentatively TRBD1 (6 bases). The germline V gene encodes CDR1 MNHEY and CDR2 SMNVEV (reference sequence). The germline V and J ends were trimmed by 2 bases and 6 bases, with 17 bases remaining between them. The CDR3 has 16 amino acids. CDR3 residues: CASSLLAGVIGQPQHF. In nucleotides, the CDR3 is TGTGCCAGCAGTTTACTGGCAGGGGTCATTGGTCAGCCCCAGCATTTT.

This sequence joins TRBV2 and TRBJ1-5, with a weak D call TRBD1 (6 bases). The CDR3 is 14 amino acids. Germline CDR1 SNHLY, CDR2 FYNNEI. The V gene lost 2 bases and the J gene lost 6 bases, with 11 bases spanning the gap. Here the CDR3 DNA reads TGTGCCAGCAGTGAATACAGGGTGGGTCAGCCCCAGCATTTT. This sequence encodes CASSEYRVGQPQHF.

V and J are TRBV9 and TRBJ1-3; 7 bases fit TRBD1. Germline trimming cut 2 bases from V and 2 bases from J; bases unmatched to any gene: 4. The V gene's germline CDR1 is SGDLS and CDR2 YYNGEE. CDR3 length: 15 amino acids. The CDR3 region is CASSVSRGAGNTIYF. CDR3 DNA sequence: TGTGCCAGCAGCGTCTCCAGGGGGGCTGGAAACACCATATATTTT.

The chain is built from TRBV9 and TRBJ1-4; 9 bases line up with TRBD1. There are 20 residues in the CDR3. The V segment lost 0 bases and the J segment 3 bases; nucleotides outside the gene matches: 15. The germline gives CDR1 SGDLS, CDR2 YYNGEE. The CDR3: CASSVGAGTGYSGSNEKLFF. CDR3 coding DNA: TGTGCCAGCAGCGTAGGGGCGGGGACAGGGTATTCGGGATCTAATGAAAAACTGTTTTTT.

This clone was picked up one time. V is TRBV9 and J is TRBJ2-7; weak D call: TRBD2 (7 bases). The CDR3 sequence is 14 residues long. The germline V gene encodes CDR1 SGDLS and CDR2 YYNGEE. Trimming shortened V by 6 bases and J by 5 bases, and 18 bases separated the two germline ends. The CDR3 sequence is CASNEGRGVDEQYF. DNA for the CDR3: TGTGCCAGCAACGAGGGGAGGGGGGTCGACGAGCAGTACTTC.